This is a list of T cell receptor beta chains from one sample in a study of T-cell reconstitution after alpha-beta-depleted transplantation in children. TCRdb re-analysed the PCR reads in MiXCR, keeping a single row per CDR3 protein. The sample lists 400,000 to 450,000 distinct CDR3 sequences; roughly 43% were seen once. Sample: PBMCs, taken before TCRalphabeta/CD19-depleted stem cell transplant. The receptor set was obtained from a girl aged 2-15 years with aplastic anemia, due to receive a stem cell transplant. CDR3s include the opening cysteine and the closing phenylalanine or tryptophan. D genes are given only for firm matches. For some rows the clone size is stated as once, few or many, or as a class when expanded; others skip it.

size	D	V	J	DNA	CDR3
.	TRBD1	TRBV29-1	TRBJ2-1	TGCAGCGCCCGGGACAGGGAATACAATGAGCAGTTCTTC	CSARDREYNEQFF
few	TRBD2	TRBV6-5	TRBJ2-7	TGTGCCAGCAGTTGGGGTCGACTAGCGGGTACAAGCTCCTACGAGCAGTACTTC	CASSWGRLAGTSSYEQYF
few	.	TRBV6-1	TRBJ1-2	TGTGCCAGCACCCGCGAGGACGGACACTATGGCTACACCTTC	CASTREDGHYGYTF
many	.	TRBV12-3/TRBV12-4	TRBJ1-1	TGTGCCAGCAGTGGACGAATGAACACTGAAGCTTTCTTT	CASSGRMNTEAFF
.	.	TRBV5-1	TRBJ1-3	TGCGCCAGCAGGTCCGGGTACTCTGGAAACACCATATATTTT	CASRSGYSGNTIYF
.	.	TRBV7-2	TRBJ1-2	TGTGCCAGCAGCACCGGAGGCCGGGCACCAAGTATTAATGGCTACACCTTC	CASSTGGRAPSINGYTF
.	TRBD1	TRBV29-1	TRBJ2-1	TGCAGCGTTGAAGGCAGGACAGGGGGAGGCGAGGGTGAGCAGTTCTTC	CSVEGRTGGGEGEQFF
.	.	TRBV10-3	TRBJ2-7	TGTGCCATAAAATCTACAGGGGAGGTATACGAGCAGTACTTC	CAIKSTGEVYEQYF
.	TRBD2	TRBV7-6	TRBJ2-6	TGTGCCAGCAGCCCCCCCAGACGGGGGGCTGGGGCCAACGTCCTGACTTTC	CASSPPRRGAGANVLTF
few	.	TRBV3-1	TRBJ1-2	TGTGCCAGCAGCCTAACAGGGCGGGGCTACACCTTC	CASSLTGRGYTF
many	.	TRBV12-3/TRBV12-4	TRBJ2-3	TGTGCCAGCAGTTTAACTGGGGCTAATACGCAGTATTTT	CASSLTGANTQYF
.	TRBD2	TRBV28	TRBJ2-7	TGTGCCAGCCTTGGGGGGGTCCGGGTGCACTACTTC	CASLGGVRVHYF
.	TRBD2	TRBV5-6	TRBJ2-3	TGTGCCAGCAGACCGCTAGCGGGGGGAACCCCTGATACGCAGTATTTT	CASRPLAGGTPDTQYF
.	.	TRBV20-1	TRBJ2-1	TGCAGTGCTTATGACATAGACAATGAGCAGTTCTTC	CSAYDIDNEQFF
.	TRBD2	TRBV5-5	TRBJ2-7	TGTGCCAGCAGCTTGGCCATGGCGGGAGGAACCTATGCCTACGAGCAGTACTTC	CASSLAMAGGTYAYEQYF
few	.	TRBV20-1	TRBJ2-7	TGCAGTGCTAGGCCAGGGGTAATGGTAGGCAGTGCCTACGAGCAGTACTTC	CSARPGVMVGSAYEQYF
.	.	TRBV15	TRBJ1-5	TGTGCCACCAGCAGAGATCGACGGATTTTTAATCAGCCCCAGCATTTT	CATSRDRRIFNQPQHF
.	.	TRBV20-1	TRBJ2-7	TGCAGTGCTAGACCCGGACCCCCTGACGACGAGCAGTACTTC	CSARPGPPDDEQYF
.	TRBD1	TRBV5-1	TRBJ2-3	TGCGCCAGCAGCTGCAAACAGGGGAGAACAGATACGCATTATTTT	CASSCKQGRTDTHYF
many	TRBD1	TRBV4-2	TRBJ2-7	TGTGCCAGCAGCCAGTGGACAGGGGGCCGCTCCGACGAGCAGTACTTC	CASSQWTGGRSDEQYF
few	TRBD2	TRBV6-1	TRBJ2-1	TGTGCCAGCAGGAGTAGCGGGAGTGTCGATGAGCAGTTCTTC	CASRSSGSVDEQFF